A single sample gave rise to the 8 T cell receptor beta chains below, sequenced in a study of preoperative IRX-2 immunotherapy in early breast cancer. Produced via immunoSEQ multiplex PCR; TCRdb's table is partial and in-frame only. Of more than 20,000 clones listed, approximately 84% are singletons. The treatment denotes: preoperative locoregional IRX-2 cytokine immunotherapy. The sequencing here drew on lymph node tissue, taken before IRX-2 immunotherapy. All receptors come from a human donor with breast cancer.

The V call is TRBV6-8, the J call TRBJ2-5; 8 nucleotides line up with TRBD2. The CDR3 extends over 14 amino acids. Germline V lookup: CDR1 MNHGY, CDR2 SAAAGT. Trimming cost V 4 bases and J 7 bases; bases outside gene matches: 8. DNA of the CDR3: TGTGCCAGCAGTTCGGGACTAGGTGATGGGACCCAGTACTTC. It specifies CASSSGLGDGTQYF.

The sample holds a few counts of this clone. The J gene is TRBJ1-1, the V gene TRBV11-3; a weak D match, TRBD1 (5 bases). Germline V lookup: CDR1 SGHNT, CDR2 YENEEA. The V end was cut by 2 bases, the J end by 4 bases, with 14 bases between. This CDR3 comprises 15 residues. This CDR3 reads CASSLFSQGVTEAFF. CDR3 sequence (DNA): TGTGCCAGCAGCTTATTTTCGCAGGGAGTCACTGAAGCTTTCTTT.

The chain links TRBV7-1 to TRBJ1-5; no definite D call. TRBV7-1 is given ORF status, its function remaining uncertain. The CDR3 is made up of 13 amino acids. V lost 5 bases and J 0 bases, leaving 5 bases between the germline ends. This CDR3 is CASSPSSNQPQHF. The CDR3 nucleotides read TGTGCCAGCAGCCCCTCTAGCAATCAGCCCCAGCATTTT.

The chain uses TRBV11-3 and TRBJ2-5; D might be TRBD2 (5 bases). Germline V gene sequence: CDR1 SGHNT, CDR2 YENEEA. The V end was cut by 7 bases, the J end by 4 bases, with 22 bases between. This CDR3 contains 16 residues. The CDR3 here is CASTPEIGLPRETQYF. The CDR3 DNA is TGTGCCAGCACCCCAGAGATCGGACTCCCTCGAGAGACCCAGTACTTC.

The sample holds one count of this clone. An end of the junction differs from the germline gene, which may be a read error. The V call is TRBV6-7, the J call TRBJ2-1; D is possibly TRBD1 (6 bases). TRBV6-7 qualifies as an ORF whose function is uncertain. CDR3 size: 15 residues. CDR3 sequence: CASSDSWGHYNEQFF. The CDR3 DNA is TGTGCCAGCAGTGACTCTTGGGGACACTACAATGAGCAGTTCTTC.

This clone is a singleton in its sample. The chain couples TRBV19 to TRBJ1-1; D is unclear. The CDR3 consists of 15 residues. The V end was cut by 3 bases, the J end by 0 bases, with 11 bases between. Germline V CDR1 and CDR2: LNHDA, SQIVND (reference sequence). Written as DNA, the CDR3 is TGTGCCAGTAGTATGAGGGAAAGGATGAACACTGAAGCTTTCTTT. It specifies CASSMRERMNTEAFF.

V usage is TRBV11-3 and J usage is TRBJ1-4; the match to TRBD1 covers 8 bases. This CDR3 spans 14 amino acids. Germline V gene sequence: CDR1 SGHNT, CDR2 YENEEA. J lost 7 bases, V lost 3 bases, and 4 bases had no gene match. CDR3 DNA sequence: TGTGCCAGCAGCTTCCGGGACAGGCCTGAAAAACTGTTTTTT. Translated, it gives CASSFRDRPEKLFF.

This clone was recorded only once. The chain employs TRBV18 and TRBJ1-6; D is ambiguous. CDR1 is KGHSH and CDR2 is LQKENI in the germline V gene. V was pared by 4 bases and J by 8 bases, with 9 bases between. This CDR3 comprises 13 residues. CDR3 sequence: CASSLEVDSPLHF. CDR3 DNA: TGTGCCAGCTCACTAGAGGTTGATTCACCCCTCCACTTT.